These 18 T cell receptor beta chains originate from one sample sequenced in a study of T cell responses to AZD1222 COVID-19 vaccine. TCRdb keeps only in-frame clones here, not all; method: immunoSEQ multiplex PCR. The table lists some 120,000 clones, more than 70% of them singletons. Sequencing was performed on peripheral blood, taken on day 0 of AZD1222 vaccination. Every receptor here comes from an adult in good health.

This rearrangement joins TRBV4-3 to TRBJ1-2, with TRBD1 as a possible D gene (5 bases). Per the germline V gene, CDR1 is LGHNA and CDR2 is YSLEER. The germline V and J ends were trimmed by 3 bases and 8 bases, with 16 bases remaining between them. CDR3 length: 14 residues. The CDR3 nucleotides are TGCGCCAGCAGCCAGAACCCAGGGATTCGGGGCTACACCTTC. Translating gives CASSQNPGIRGYTF.

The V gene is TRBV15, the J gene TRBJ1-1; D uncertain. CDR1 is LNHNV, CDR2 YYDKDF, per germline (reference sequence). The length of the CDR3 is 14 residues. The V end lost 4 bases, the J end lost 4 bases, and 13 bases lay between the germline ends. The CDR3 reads CATSIKQPFTEAFF. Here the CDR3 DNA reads TGTGCCACCAGCATAAAACAGCCCTTCACTGAAGCTTTCTTT.

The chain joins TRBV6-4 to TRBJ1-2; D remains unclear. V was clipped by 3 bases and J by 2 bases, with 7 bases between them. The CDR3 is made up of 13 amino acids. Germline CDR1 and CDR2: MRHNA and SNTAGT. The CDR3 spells CASSEFGNYGYTF. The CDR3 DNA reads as TGTGCCAGCAGTGAGTTTGGGAACTATGGCTACACCTTC.

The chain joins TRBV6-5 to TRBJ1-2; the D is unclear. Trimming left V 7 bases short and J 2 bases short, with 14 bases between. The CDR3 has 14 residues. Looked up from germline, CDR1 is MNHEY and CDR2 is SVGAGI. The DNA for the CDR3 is TGTGCCAGCACCCTGCAAGGCGGAAACTATGGCTACACCTTC. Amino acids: CASTLQGGNYGYTF.

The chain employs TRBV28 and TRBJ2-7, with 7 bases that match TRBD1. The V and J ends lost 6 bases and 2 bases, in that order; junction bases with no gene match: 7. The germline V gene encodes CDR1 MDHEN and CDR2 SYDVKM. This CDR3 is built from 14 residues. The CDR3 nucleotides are TGTGCCAGCAGACTCACCGGGACAGCCTACGAGCAGTACTTC. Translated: CASRLTGTAYEQYF.

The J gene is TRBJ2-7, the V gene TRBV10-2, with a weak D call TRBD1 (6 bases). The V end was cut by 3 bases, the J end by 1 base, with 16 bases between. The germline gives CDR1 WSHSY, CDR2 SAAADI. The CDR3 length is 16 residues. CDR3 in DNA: TGCGCCAGCAGTGAAATGGTGGGGGCGATGTCCTACGAGCAGTACTTC. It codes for CASSEMVGAMSYEQYF.

In nucleotides, the CDR3 is TGCGCCAGCAGAATCCGGTGGGACGAGCAGTACTTC. Its protein is CASRIRWDEQYF. V and J are TRBV4-3 and TRBJ2-7; D gene uncertain. V dropped 6 bases and J dropped 5 bases, with 11 bases sitting between them. The CDR3 is made up of 12 amino acids. CDR1 LGHNA and CDR2 YSLEER come from the germline V gene.

CDR3 sequence reads: CASREVGTEAFF. The DNA for the CDR3 is TGTGCCAGTCGGGAGGTGGGCACTGAAGCTTTCTTT. The chain has TRBV18 and TRBJ1-1; no clear D gene. Looked up from germline, CDR1 is KGHSH and CDR2 is LQKENI. This CDR3 has 12 amino acids. V lost 9 bases, J lost 4 bases, and 12 bases lay in between.

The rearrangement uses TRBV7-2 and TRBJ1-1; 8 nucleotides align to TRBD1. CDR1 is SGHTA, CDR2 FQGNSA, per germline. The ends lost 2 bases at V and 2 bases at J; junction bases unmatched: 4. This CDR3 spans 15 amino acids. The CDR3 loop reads CASSLHGQGNTEAFF. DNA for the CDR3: TGTGCCAGCAGCTTACACGGACAGGGTAACACTGAAGCTTTCTTT.

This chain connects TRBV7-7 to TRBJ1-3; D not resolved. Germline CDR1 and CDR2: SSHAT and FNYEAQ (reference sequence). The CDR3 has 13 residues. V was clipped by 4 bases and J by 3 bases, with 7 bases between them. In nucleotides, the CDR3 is TGTGCCAGCAGCTCCGCCGATGGAAACACCATATATTTT. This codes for CASSSADGNTIYF.

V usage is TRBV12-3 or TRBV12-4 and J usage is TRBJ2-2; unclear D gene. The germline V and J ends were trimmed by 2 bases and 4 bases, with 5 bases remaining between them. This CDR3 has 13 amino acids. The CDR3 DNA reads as TGTGCCAGCAGTTTATCCCTCACCGGGGAGCTGTTTTTT. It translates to CASSLSLTGELFF.

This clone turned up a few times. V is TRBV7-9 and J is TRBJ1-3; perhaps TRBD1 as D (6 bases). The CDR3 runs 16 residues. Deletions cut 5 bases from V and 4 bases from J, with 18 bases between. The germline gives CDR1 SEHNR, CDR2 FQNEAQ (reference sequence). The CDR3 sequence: CASSHYRDILGNTIYF. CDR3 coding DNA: TGTGCCAGCAGCCATTACCGGGACATCCTCGGAAACACCATATATTTT.

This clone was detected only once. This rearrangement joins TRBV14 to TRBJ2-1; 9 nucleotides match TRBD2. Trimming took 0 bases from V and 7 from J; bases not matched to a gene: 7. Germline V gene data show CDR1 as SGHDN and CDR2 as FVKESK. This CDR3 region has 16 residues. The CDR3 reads CASSQDVRGGLNEQFF. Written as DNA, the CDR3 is TGTGCCAGCAGCCAAGATGTGCGGGGGGGCTTGAATGAGCAGTTCTTC. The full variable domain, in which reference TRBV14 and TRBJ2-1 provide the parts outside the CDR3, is EAGVTQFPSHSVIEKGQTVTLRCDPISGHDNLYWYRRVMGKEIKFLLHFVKESKQDESGMPNNRFLAERTGGTYSTLKVQPAELEDSGVYFCASSQDVRGGLNEQFFGPGTRLTVL.

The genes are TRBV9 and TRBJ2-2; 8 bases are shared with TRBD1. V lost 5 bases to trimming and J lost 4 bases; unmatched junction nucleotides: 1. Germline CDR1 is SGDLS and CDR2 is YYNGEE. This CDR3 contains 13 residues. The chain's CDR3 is CASRDRGTGELFF. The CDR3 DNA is TGTGCCAGCAGAGACAGGGGCACCGGGGAGCTGTTTTTT.

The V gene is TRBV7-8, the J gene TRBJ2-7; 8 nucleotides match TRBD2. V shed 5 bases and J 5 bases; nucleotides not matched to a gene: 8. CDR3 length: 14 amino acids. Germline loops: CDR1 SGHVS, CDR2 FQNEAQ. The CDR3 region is CASSPREGRDEQYF. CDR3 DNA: TGTGCCAGCAGCCCCCGGGAGGGACGGGACGAGCAGTACTTC.

The CDR3 DNA reads as TGTGCCAGCAGTGGACAGAACACCGGGGAGCTGTTTTTT. This translates into CASSGQNTGELFF. V and J are TRBV2 and TRBJ2-2; D not certain. CDR1 SNHLY and CDR2 FYNNEI come from the germline V gene. The CDR3 extends over 13 amino acids. Trimming shortened V by 4 bases and J by 1 base, and 4 bases separated the two germline ends.

The CDR3 reads CASSPTWGGATRGTQYF. Written as DNA, the CDR3 is TGTGCCAGCAGCCCAACTTGGGGAGGGGCTACCCGGGGGACCCAGTACTTC. The rearrangement uses TRBV7-9 and TRBJ2-5; 7 bases agree with TRBD2. Trimming cost V 5 bases and J 7 bases; bases outside gene matches: 19. Looked up from germline, CDR1 is SEHNR and CDR2 is FQNEAQ (reference sequence). The CDR3 runs 17 residues.

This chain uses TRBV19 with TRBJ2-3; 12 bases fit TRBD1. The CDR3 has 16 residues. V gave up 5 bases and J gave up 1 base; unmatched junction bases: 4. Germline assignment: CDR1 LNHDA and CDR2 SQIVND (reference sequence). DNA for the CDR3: TGTGCCAGTAGTTATCGGGACAGGGGGCGCACAGATACGCAGTATTTT. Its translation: CASSYRDRGRTDTQYF.